This record covers a single TCR beta chain. Its antigen is unidentified. Produced via immunoSEQ multiplex PCR; TCRdb's table is partial and in-frame only. The data contain approximately 110,000 clones, more than 70% of them singletons. These data belong to a study of T cell responses to AZD1222 COVID-19 vaccine. Study observations and caveats: Variant regions that are unmutated are reportedly the target of nearly half of spike-specific TCRs.

CDR1 and CDR2 (germline): LGHNA, YNFKEQ. Trimming cost V 0 bases and J 6 bases, with 9 bases left between them. This CDR3 has 13 residues. Sequences were derived from peripheral blood, sampled 28 days after the second AZD1222 dose. The gene calls are TRBV4-2 and TRBJ2-7; either TRBD1 or TRBD2 may supply D (5 bases each). The sequence was collected from an adult who received the AZD1222 COVID-19 vaccine. DNA of the CDR3: TGTGCCAGCAGCCAAGAGCCAGGGAGCGAGCAGTACTTC. It translates to CASSQEPGSEQYF.